This T cell receptor (beta chain) was recovered during a study of blood T cell repertoires in COVID-19. Study details: COVID-19 samples collected from the United States, Italy and Spain covered acute and convalescent phases. T cells, B-cell-depleted T cells, or PBMCs supplied cDNA or gDNA.

This clone has a handful of counts. In the authors' methods: Cell counts per sample came from amplifying reference gene primers. Here immunoSEQ multiplex PCR was the method, and the copy in TCRdb shows in-frame clones only, minus some. That table supplies the V and J calls and clone size; D and trimming were determined from the DNA. The data contain about 44,000 clones, around 82% of them seen just once; the ten biggest clones take up 4% to 5.5%. The sequence derives from a woman aged 70-85 years with acute or convalescent COVID-19. Sequencing was carried out using peripheral blood.

In DNA, the CDR3 is TGCAGCGTGGCCCCGCACTCTGGAAACACCATATATTTT. Its protein product is CSVAPHSGNTIYF. The J gene is TRBJ1-3, the V gene TRBV29-1; D uncertain. V lost 6 bases and J 0 bases, leaving 9 bases between the germline ends. CDR3 length equals 13 residues. Germline V gene lookup returns CDR1 SQVTM and CDR2 ANQGSEA.